A single sample gave rise to the 16 T cell receptor beta chains below, sequenced in a study of cytomegalovirus exposure and HLA in healthy donors. Both 60 Vbeta primers and 13 Jbeta primers went into the PCR. Assay used: immunoSEQ multiplex PCR; TCRdb lists only in-frame clones, some missing. This table holds roughly 170,000 clones, over 60% found once. The sample consisted of PBMCs. All receptors derive from a girl aged 5-17 years in good health and CMV-seronegative.

The chain combines TRBV2 with TRBJ2-7; 7 bases map to TRBD2. There are 15 residues in the CDR3. Trimming removed 4 bases from V and 4 bases from J; junction bases left unmatched: 10. Per germline, CDR1 SNHLY and CDR2 FYNNEI. For the CDR3, the DNA is TGTGCCAGCAGTGGAAGCGGGGACGGTTCATACGAGCAGTACTTC. As protein: CASSGSGDGSYEQYF.

This chain uses TRBV7-2 with TRBJ1-1; maybe TRBD1 (6 bases). The CDR3 has 12 residues. Germline V gene sequence: CDR1 SGHTA, CDR2 FQGNSA. V lost 3 bases and J lost 6, with 8 bases in between. CDR3 coding DNA: TGTGCCAGCAGCTTGGGGGGGCCTGAAGCTTTCTTT. Its protein product is CASSLGGPEAFF.

The chain links TRBV5-1 to TRBJ2-1; the D gene is possibly TRBD1 (6 bases). V lost 0 bases to trimming and J lost 3 bases, with 7 bases between them. The CDR3 has 14 residues. Germline assignment: CDR1 SGHRS and CDR2 YFSETQ. CDR3 sequence reads: CASSLGQDYNEQFF. CDR3 in DNA: TGCGCCAGCAGCTTGGGACAGGACTACAATGAGCAGTTCTTC.

The genes are TRBV18 and TRBJ1-1; 8 bases map to TRBD1. Germline lookup yields CDR1 KGHSH and CDR2 LQKENI. The CDR3 consists of 15 residues. Unmatched junction bases numbered 12, after V lost 1 base and J lost 11 bases. CDR3 sequence: CASSPRSDRGRDAFF. In nucleotides, the CDR3 is TGTGCCAGCTCACCACGTTCTGACAGGGGACGGGATGCTTTCTTT.

The V and J genes are TRBV5-1 and TRBJ2-7; 10 bases align to TRBD1. Germline CDR1 and CDR2: SGHRS and YFSETQ. The junction had 4 bases not matched to a gene; V was cut back by 6 bases and J by 4 bases. The CDR3 sequence is 13 residues long. CDR3 protein: CASTGTGVYEQYF. CDR3 nucleotide sequence: TGCGCCAGCACCGGGACAGGGGTGTACGAGCAGTACTTC.

The gene calls are TRBV7-3 and TRBJ1-2, with D perhaps matching TRBD1 (6 bases). This CDR3 has 13 residues. The ends were cut back, 5 bases at V and 13 bases at J, with 20 bases in the middle. The germline CDR1 and CDR2 sequences are SGHTA and FQGTGA. The CDR3 region is CASSPDLGALGTF. As DNA, the CDR3 is TGTGCCAGCAGCCCCGACCTGGGGGCCCTCGGCACCTTC.

This sequence joins TRBV9 and TRBJ1-2; D unresolved. Germline CDR1 reads SGDLS; CDR2 reads YYNGEE. The CDR3 loop spans 13 amino acids. The V and J ends lost 0 bases and 1 base respectively, with 4 bases between them. The CDR3 spells CASSVALNYGYTF. The CDR3 DNA sequence: TGTGCCAGCAGCGTAGCCCTTAACTATGGCTACACCTTC.

The chain carries TRBV30 and TRBJ2-7; D is undetermined. The germline gives CDR1 GTSNPN, CDR2 SVGIG (reference sequence). There are 14 residues in the CDR3. Deletions cut 0 bases from V and 5 bases from J, with 14 bases between. The CDR3 DNA sequence: TGTGCCTGGAGTGTGGGTGGTGGGCGCGACGAGCAGTACTTC. Its translation is CAWSVGGGRDEQYF.

In this sample, this clone turned up a few times. The rearrangement links TRBV18 to TRBJ1-5, with D maybe TRBD1 (6 bases). The V end was cut by 6 bases, the J end by 7 bases, with 13 bases between. Per the germline V gene, CDR1 is KGHSH and CDR2 is LQKENI. CDR3 length equals 13 residues. Here the CDR3 DNA reads TGTGCCAGCTCGTACAGGGAGTCACAGCCCCAGCATTTT. Its translation: CASSYRESQPQHF.

With respect to this clone: Other DNA sequences within the sample encode an identical CDR3. This chain connects TRBV5-1 to TRBJ1-1, with 7 bases lining up with TRBD1. The CDR3 has 14 residues. V dropped 5 bases and J dropped 2; count of bases not matched to a gene: 6. Germline V gene lookup returns CDR1 SGHRS and CDR2 YFSETQ. The DNA of the CDR3 is TGCGCCAGCAGTTCGGGACAGCCAAACACTGAAGCTTTCTTT. Protein: CASSSGQPNTEAFF.

This chain connects TRBV10-3 to TRBJ1-6; perhaps TRBD1 as D (6 bases). Germline V gives CDR1 ENHRY, CDR2 SYGVKD. With 5 bases removed from V and 6 bases from J, the gap between germline ends came to 11 bases. The CDR3 totals 14 residues. The CDR3, as DNA: TGTGCCATCAGTACCGGGACACTTAATTCACCCCTCCACTTT. This encodes CAISTGTLNSPLHF.

This clone was picked up a small number of times. This chain links TRBV5-1 with TRBJ2-7; 7 bases fit TRBD2. Germline V lookup: CDR1 SGHRS, CDR2 YFSETQ. The CDR3 totals 13 residues. Losses at the gene ends were 4 bases for V and 3 bases for J; bases not matched to a gene: 4. Here the CDR3 DNA reads TGCGCCAGCAGCCCGACGGGAGGCTACGAGCAGTACTTC. Residues: CASSPTGGYEQYF.

The rearrangement joins TRBV6-4 to TRBJ1-3; possibly TRBD1 for D (5 bases). This CDR3 spans 13 amino acids. Germline-derived CDR1 and CDR2 are MRHNA and SNTAGT. The ends were cut back, 5 bases at V and 7 bases at J, with 12 bases in the middle. The CDR3, as DNA: TGTGCCAGCAGTCCCACCCCAGGGAACACCATATATTTT. Translated: CASSPTPGNTIYF.

This clone showed up just a few times. Here the CDR3 reads CASSQDKGRGYGYTF. The CDR3 DNA sequence: TGCGCCAGCAGCCAAGATAAAGGACGGGGCTATGGCTACACCTTC. V and J are TRBV4-1 and TRBJ1-2; D unresolved. Trimming left V 0 bases short and J 4 bases short, with 12 bases between. There are 15 residues in the CDR3. Germline loops: CDR1 MGHRA, CDR2 YSYEKL.

The chain has TRBV12-5 and TRBJ2-5; D is perhaps TRBD2 (5 bases). The better agreement between TRBJ2-7 and the DNA end casts doubt on the J call. Germline V gives CDR1 LGHNT, CDR2 FRNRAP. There are 14 residues in the CDR3. CDR3 sequence: CASGLDGGWYEQYF. Here the CDR3 DNA reads TGTGCTAGTGGTTTGGACGGCGGGTGGTACGAGCAGTACTTC.

The rearrangement uses TRBV29-1 and TRBJ2-1; maybe TRBD2 (6 bases). Trimming shortened V by 3 bases and J by 8 bases, and 14 bases separated the two germline ends. CDR1 is SQVTM and CDR2 is ANQGSEA in the germline V gene. CDR3 size: 13 residues. The DNA of the CDR3 is TGCAGCGTTGACACCACCGGGGGTCATGAGCAGTTCTTC. Residues: CSVDTTGGHEQFF.